This section outlines one TCR beta chain sequence together with its context. What it binds is not known. The sample is drawn from a study of shared clonotypes between healthy human individuals. Points from the study as a whole: The authors sampled blood alone, and tissue repertoires likely differ.

For unsorted samples, genomic DNA was extracted from 75 million to 90 million PBMCs. This CDR3 is 14 amino acids long. CDR1 is GTSNPN and CDR2 is SVGIG in the germline V gene (reference sequence). With 4 bases clipped from V and 1 base from J, the junction kept 4 bases outside the gene matches. Bulk PBMC genomic DNA spanned ten immunoSEQ deep plates. Repertoires were generated with immunoSEQ multiplex PCR, while TCRdb's copy carries only in-frame clones and drops some. This table holds about 460,000 clones, about 74% found once. The receptor comes from a woman in her thirties or forties in good health. Some clones in this sample may be carry-over from other donors' samples. The sequencing sample was made of PBMCs. The V gene is TRBV30, the J gene TRBJ2-7; 10 bases map to TRBD1. CDR3 sequence (DNA): TGTGCCTGGACTGGGACAGGGGCATCCTACGAGCAGTACTTC. Protein sequence: CAWTGTGASYEQYF.